This TCR beta chain was sequenced in a study of identical twins. Study observations and caveats: Models, which agreed with sharing between unrelated individuals, nonetheless underestimated the out-of-frame TCR alpha sharing seen in monozygotic twins.

Donors were all healthy Caucasians. In TCRdb, the 5' RACE reads were re-called with MiXCR into one record per CDR3 protein. The table has 450,000 or so distinct CDR3 sequences, 20% to 25% seen once; the top ten hold approximately 2.9%. Trimming left V 8 bases short and J 3 bases short, with 13 bases between. CDR1 is SGHTA and CDR2 is FQGNSA in the germline V gene. There are 13 residues in the CDR3. A note on this clonotype: Its antigen is undetermined.

In addition, the sample was reused for a study of T cells expressing NK-cell markers. In that study: Sequencing of TCR beta repertoires drew on sorted CD3+CD56+NKG2C+, CD3+CD56+NKG2C- and CD3+CD56-NKG2C+ T cells.

The sequence came from a woman aged 18-30 years in good health. The sample was CD4+ T cells sorted from blood. J is TRBJ1-2 and V is TRBV7-2; D gene unclear. The CDR3 is CASGRGTDYGYTF. The CDR3 nucleotides read TGTGCCAGCGGCCGCGGAACCGACTATGGCTACACCTTC.